These 15 T cell receptor beta chains share one sample of origin, sequenced in a study of T-cell reconstitution after alpha-beta-depleted transplantation in children (TCRdb year 2016). The sample's treatment or condition, from its label and the paper: allogeneic hematopoietic cell transplantation with graft depleted of TCRalphabeta T cells and CD19 B cells. Libraries were built with PCR. The data were produced on an Illumina HiSeq 2500. To normalize quantification of the TCRbeta repertoire, the TCR libraries were built with molecular barcoding that relied on unique molecular identifiers. The public reads were quality trimmed at Q25 with fastp and then assembled into clones with MiXCR by TCRdb, keeping productive beta chains. Rows are combined by CDR3 protein, so each entry shows the most common genes and DNA. The sample records approximately 500,000 distinct CDR3 sequences, 8% to 11% of which are singletons. The ten top clones hold 2% of the sample.

This specimen was PBMCs, taken before TCRalphabeta/CD19-depleted stem cell transplant. All receptors come from a child under 10 years old with inherited bone marrow failure, due to receive a stem cell transplant.

This clonotype was detected only a few times. The V and J genes are TRBV20-1 and TRBJ1-2, with TRBD1 as a possible D gene (6 bases). V lost 1 base, J lost 6 bases, and 15 bases lay in between. The CDR3 extends over 14 amino acids. CDR1 is DFQATT, CDR2 SNEGSKA, per germline (reference sequence). CDR3 amino acids: CSARGRPGADGYTF. CDR3 DNA sequence: TGCAGTGCTAGAGGGCGTCCAGGGGCAGATGGCTACACCTTC.

The sample holds many counts of this clonotype. V gene TRBV5-1 combines with J gene TRBJ2-1; TRBD2 agrees at 11 bases. This CDR3 contains 19 residues. Trimming took 6 bases from V and 6 from J; bases not matched to a gene: 20. CDR1 and CDR2 from the germline V gene are SGHRS and YFSETQ. This CDR3 is CASIGGVRAIAGGPNEQFF. CDR3 sequence (DNA): TGCGCCAGCATTGGCGGGGTAAGGGCCATAGCGGGAGGGCCCAATGAGCAGTTCTTC.

This clonotype showed up many times. The chain uses TRBV7-8 and TRBJ2-1; a weak D match, TRBD2 (5 bases). Germline V CDR1 and CDR2: SGHVS, FQNEAQ. The V and J ends lost 0 bases and 1 base respectively, with 7 bases between them. This CDR3 comprises 15 residues. This CDR3 reads CASSLAGDSYNEQFF. CDR3 bases: TGTGCCAGCAGCTTAGCGGGAGATTCCTACAATGAGCAGTTCTTC.

The V call is TRBV28, the J call TRBJ1-1; D perhaps matches TRBD1 (5 bases). CDR3 length equals 13 residues. The V gene's germline CDR1 is MDHEN and CDR2 SYDVKM. Trimming left V 3 bases short and J 4 bases short, with 9 bases between. The chain's CDR3 is CASSFRGVTEAFF. The CDR3 DNA sequence: TGTGCCAGCAGTTTTAGGGGAGTCACTGAAGCTTTCTTT.

This clonotype appeared many times. The V and J genes are TRBV20-1 and TRBJ2-7, with TRBD2 matching 9 bases. CDR1 is DFQATT and CDR2 is SNEGSKA in the germline V gene (reference sequence). After removal of 2 bases from V and 0 bases from J, the junction contained 5 bases not matched to a gene. The CDR3 is made up of 15 amino acids. CDR3 in DNA: TGCAGTGCTAGAAGGCTAGCGGGGATCTCCTACGAGCAGTACTTC. This gives the protein CSARRLAGISYEQYF.

Concerning this clonotype itself: This may come from a read error, since a much larger clone is one base off. The chain recombines TRBV5-1 with TRBJ1-2, with D perhaps matching TRBD1 (5 bases). With 5 bases removed from V and 4 bases from J, the gap between germline ends came to 12 bases. Germline CDR1 is SGHRS and CDR2 is YFSETQ. The CDR3 is 13 residues long. CDR3 in amino acids: CASRLTVSYGYTF. DNA for the CDR3: TGCGCCAGCAGACTGACAGTGAGCTATGGCTACACCTTC.

This clonotype came up many times. This chain connects TRBV7-8 to TRBJ2-2, with TRBD1 matching over 7 bases. The CDR3 is made up of 15 amino acids. V lost 3 bases to trimming and J lost 6 bases; unmatched junction nucleotides: 7. The V gene's germline CDR1 is SGHVS and CDR2 FQNEAQ. The CDR3 coding sequence is TGTGCCAGCAGCTTGGTCGGAACAGGGGCCGGGGAGCTGTTTTTT. This codes for CASSLVGTGAGELFF. The complete variable domain, with remaining parts taken from reference TRBV7-8 and TRBJ2-2, reads GAGVSQSPRYKVAKRGQDVALRCDPISGHVSLFWYQQALGQGPEFLTYFQNEAQLDKSGLPSDRFFAERPEGSVSTLKIQRTQQEDSAVYLCASSLVGTGAGELFFGEGSRLTVL.

In its sample, this clonotype was seen a few times. The rearrangement links TRBV3-1 to TRBJ2-1; 12 bases are shared with TRBD2. The CDR3 is made up of 15 amino acids. J lost 8 bases, V lost 3 bases, and 5 bases had no gene match. The germline V gene has CDR1 LGHDT and CDR2 YNNKEL (reference sequence). This CDR3 is CASSHTSGRFYEQFF. The DNA of the CDR3 is TGTGCCAGCAGCCACACTAGCGGGAGGTTCTATGAGCAGTTCTTC.

This clonotype was counted at least ten times. V is TRBV20-1 and J is TRBJ2-7, with D hard to call. This CDR3 contains 13 residues. Per the germline V gene, CDR1 is DFQATT and CDR2 is SNEGSKA (reference sequence). V was shortened by 7 bases and J by 2 bases, with 15 bases between the two germline ends. The CDR3 protein is CSVPAASPYEQYF. CDR3 DNA: TGCAGTGTTCCGGCCGCGAGTCCCTACGAGCAGTACTTC.

In this sample, this clonotype turned up a few times. This chain joins TRBV7-8 and TRBJ2-7; D unresolved. This CDR3 contains 13 residues. The V and J ends lost 3 bases and 4 bases respectively, with 10 bases between them. Germline CDR1 SGHVS, CDR2 FQNEAQ. CDR3 loop: CASSLMSYYEQYF. The CDR3 DNA reads TGTGCCAGCAGCTTGATGTCGTATTACGAGCAGTACTTC.

Remarks on this clonotype: This may come from a read error, since a much larger clone is one base off. V gene TRBV6-1 combines with J gene TRBJ1-5; D perhaps matches TRBD1 (5 bases). Germline CDR1 MNHNS, CDR2 SASEGT. CDR3 length: 16 amino acids. V lost 1 base, J lost 3 bases, and 13 bases lay in between. The DNA for the CDR3 is TGTGCCAGCAGTGAAGGTGGGGGTCGGGCCAATCAGCCCCAGCATTTT. Protein product: CASSEGGGRANQPQHF.

This clonotype came up many times. CDR3 sequence reads: CASSLAPATNTGELFF. The CDR3, as DNA: TGCGCCAGCAGCTTGGCACCTGCTACGAACACCGGGGAGCTGTTTTTT. The V call is TRBV5-1, the J call TRBJ2-2; no definite D call. V shed 0 bases and J shed 0 bases, with 9 bases lying between them. This CDR3 is 16 amino acids long. Germline loops: CDR1 SGHRS, CDR2 YFSETQ.

This chain connects TRBV9 to TRBJ2-3; D ambiguous. Germline CDR1 reads SGDLS; CDR2 reads YYNGEE. V lost 6 bases and J lost 0, with 14 bases in between. The CDR3 covers 15 residues. CDR3 coding DNA: TGTGCCAGCAATACGGACGGTGCTAGCACAGATACGCAGTATTTT. Translated, it gives CASNTDGASTDTQYF. Together with reference TRBV9 and TRBJ2-3, the CDR3 gives the full variable domain: DSGVTQTPKHLITATGQRVTLRCSPRSGDLSVYWYQQSLDQGLQFLIQYYNGEERAKGNILERFSAQQFPDLHSELNLSSLELGDSALYFCASNTDGASTDTQYFGPGTRLTVL.

As concerns this clonotype: The DNA is omitted, as the CDR3 cannot be located on it reliably, and the CDR3 follows TCRdb's listing. CDR3 loop: CASSFGPGGAEQYF. The chain joins TRBV5-6 to TRBJ2-7; the table's D call of TRBD1 was not tested on the DNA. The CDR3 spans 14 amino acids, including both terminal residues. Per the germline V gene, CDR1 is SGHDT and CDR2 is YYEEEE.

This clonotype was observed many times. The chain has TRBV5-6 and TRBJ1-1; no clear D gene. V was clipped by 2 bases and J by 7 bases, with 9 bases between them. CDR1 and CDR2 from the germline V gene are SGHDT and YYEEEE. This CDR3 region has 12 residues. The CDR3 is CASSFWVSEAFF. The CDR3 nucleotides read TGTGCCAGCAGCTTCTGGGTTAGTGAAGCTTTCTTT.